Below, 22 T cell receptor beta chains from the same sample are listed, as sequenced in a study of tissue T cells after allogeneic stem cell transplantation. Measured with immunoSEQ multiplex PCR; TCRdb has only the in-frame clones, and not every one. The sample includes approximately 45,000 clones, 73% seen only once; the top ten take roughly 0.5%. The material sequenced was sorted cells pooled from one or two spleens. The receptors shown here come from a pool of C57BL/6 mice in good health.

Notes on this clone: All gene names here are mouse names. With the read ending 1 residue before the CDR3 end, the germline J gene is used to fill in that end. The rearrangement links TRBV15 to TRBJ2-2; 11 bases line up with TRBD2. The CDR3 extends over 16 amino acids. Trimming cost V 5 bases and J 2 bases; bases outside gene matches: 4. Germline CDR1 SGHND, CDR2 FRSKSL. CDR3 DNA (partial): TGTGCCAGCAGTCCCCGGACTGGGGGGAACACCGGGCAGCTCTAC. As protein: CASSPRTGGNTGQLY. The whole CDR3 sequence reads CASSPRTGGNTGQLYF.

Turning to this clone: Each gene name is a mouse one. The sequenced part of the CDR3 DNA is TGTGCCAGCAGCCAACAGGGGGGAAGGAGTCAAAACACCTTGTAC. It specifies CASSQQGGRSQNTLY. Given in full, the CDR3 is CASSQQGGRSQNTLYF. The chain has TRBV2 and TRBJ2-4; weak D call: TRBD1 (7 bases). The sequence runs out 1 residue before the end of the CDR3; the remainder is reconstructed from the germline J gene. V was clipped by 2 bases and J by 0 bases, with 12 bases between them. In germline, CDR1 is LGHNA, CDR2 YSYQKL. The CDR3 length is 16 residues.

On this clone itself: Mouse gene names and germline throughout. The read terminates 1 residue before the CDR3 end, so the remaining end is supplied by the germline J gene. The rearrangement uses TRBV31 and TRBJ2-1; D assignment may be TRBD1 or TRBD2 (6 bases each). Per germline, CDR1 GKSSPN and CDR2 SITVG. This CDR3 spans 12 amino acids. The V gene lost 5 bases and the J gene lost 7 bases, with 12 bases spanning the gap. Incomplete CDR3 DNA: TGTGCCTGGCCGGGGGCGCGGGCTGAGCAGTTC. Its translation: CAWPGARAEQF. The complete CDR3 sequence is CAWPGARAEQFF.

This clone was detected only a few times. Gene names denote mouse genes. The read stops 1 residue short of the end of the CDR3; the missing end is completed from the germline J gene. J is TRBJ1-4 and V is TRBV2; D gene unclear. Deletions cut 5 bases from V and 3 bases from J, with 7 bases between. CDR3 length equals 13 residues. Germline V gives CDR1 LGHNA, CDR2 YSYQKL. CDR3 residues: CASSSTTNERLFF. The covered CDR3 bases are TGTGCCAGCAGCTCGACAACCAACGAAAGATTATTT.

Worth noting for this clone: The listed genes are named as in mouse. The CDR3 end lies 1 residue beyond the end of the read and is filled in from the germline J gene. V usage is TRBV5 and J usage is TRBJ1-4; maybe TRBD1 (5 bases). The V gene's germline CDR1 is LGHNA and CDR2 YNLKQL (reference sequence). V lost 4 bases and J 0 bases, leaving 9 bases between the germline ends. The CDR3 has 15 residues. CDR3 in amino acids: CASSPSGFSNERLFF. Partial CDR3 DNA: TGTGCCAGCAGCCCCTCAGGGTTTTCCAACGAAAGATTATTT.

In regard to this clone: Germline and genes here are mouse. The DNA ends 1 residue before the CDR3 does, and the rest of the CDR3 is filled in from the germline J gene. The chain links TRBV20 to TRBJ1-5; D may be TRBD1 (5 bases). Trimming took 1 base from V and 4 from J, leaving 5 bases between them. CDR1 and CDR2 (germline): GFQATS, STVNSAI. The CDR3 covers 12 residues. CDR3 bases read: TGTGGTGCTAGGGGACAGAACCAGGCTCCGCTT. This gives the protein CGARGQNQAPL. The entire CDR3 is CGARGQNQAPLF.

With regard to this clone: Gene names refer to mouse genes. The sequenced fragment ends 1 residue before the CDR3 boundary, so the rest is inferred from the germline J gene. This chain connects TRBV13-3 to TRBJ1-1, with D possibly TRBD1 on 5 matching bases. V was pared by 3 bases and J by 7 bases, with 7 bases between. This CDR3 contains 11 residues. Germline assignment: CDR1 NNHDY and CDR2 SYVADS. The CDR3 DNA, read in part, is TGTGCCAGCAGTGGGACACTAGAAGTCTTC. Amino acids: CASSGTLEVF. The complete CDR3 sequence is CASSGTLEVFF.

Concerning this clone itself: Germline and genes: mouse. The read finishes 1 residue shy of the CDR3 end, and the germline J gene is used to complete it. This chain connects TRBV3 to TRBJ2-2; 11 nucleotides align to TRBD2. V dropped 5 bases and J dropped 5; count of bases not matched to a gene: 4. This CDR3 has 15 residues. Germline values: CDR1 SNHLY, CDR2 FYNGKV (reference sequence). CDR3 region: CASSRDWGRTGQLYF. CDR3 DNA, as far as it was read: TGTGCCAGCAGCCGGGACTGGGGGAGAACCGGGCAGCTCTAC.

Of note for this clone: All gene names here are mouse names. The read ends 1 residue shy of where the CDR3 ends; the end is completed using the germline J gene. V usage is TRBV1 and J usage is TRBJ2-3; D uncertain. Germline V gene lookup returns CDR1 NSQYPW and CDR2 LRSPGD (reference sequence). The V end was cut by 3 bases, the J end by 0 bases, with 10 bases between. This CDR3 spans 15 amino acids. The part of the CDR3 DNA that was read is TGCACCTGCAGTGCTTCGGTAATTAGTGCAGAAACGCTGTAT. It yields the protein CTCSASVISAETLY. The full CDR3 is CTCSASVISAETLYF. The whole variable domain, remainder taken from reference TRBV1 and TRBJ2-3, is VTLLEQNPRWRLVPRGQAVNLRCILKNSQYPWMSWYQQDLQKQLQWLFTLRSPGDKEVKSLPGADYLATRVTDTELRLQVANMSQGRTLYCTCSASVISAETLYFGSGTRLTVL.

Concerning this clone: Each gene name is a mouse one. The sequenced fragment ends 1 residue before the CDR3 boundary, so the rest is inferred from the germline J gene. The gene calls are TRBV13-2 and TRBJ2-3; 11 bases are a match to TRBD2. V was pared by 0 bases and J by 3 bases, with 0 bases of the junction left unmatched. This CDR3 is built from 15 residues. CDR1 and CDR2 from the germline V gene are NNHNN and SYGAGS (reference sequence). This chain's CDR3 is CASGDDWGGAETLYF. Incomplete CDR3 DNA: TGTGCCAGCGGTGATGACTGGGGGGGCGCAGAAACGCTGTAT.

Of note for this clone: Gene names refer to mouse genes. The CDR3 is cut off 1 residue early in the read; its end comes from the germline J gene. This rearrangement joins TRBV12-1 to TRBJ2-7; D remains ambiguous. This CDR3 has 11 residues. CDR1 is SGHSN and CDR2 is HYEKVE in the germline V gene. Trimming left V 2 bases short and J 4 bases short, with 5 bases between. The CDR3: CASSPSYEQYF. The sequenced part of the CDR3 DNA is TGTGCCAGCTCTCCCTCGTATGAACAGTAC.

This clone was recorded only once. Genes here carry mouse names. The read ends 1 residue shy of where the CDR3 ends; the end is completed using the germline J gene. This chain links TRBV23 with TRBJ2-5; the table calls TRBD2, which could not be checked here. The CDR3 has 17 residues. The germline CDR1 and CDR2 sequences are KGHTA and FQNQQP. The CDR3 DNA, read in part, is TGCTCCAGCAGTCAATCGCCGCTGGGGGGGCGAGGGGACACCCAGTAC. This encodes CSSSQSPLGGRGDTQY. The whole CDR3 sequence is CSSSQSPLGGRGDTQYF.

Of note for this clone: Gene names are mouse gene names. The read gets to within 1 residue of the CDR3 end, and the germline J gene fills in the rest. The V and J genes are TRBV19 and TRBJ1-1; D uncertain. Germline CDR1 and CDR2: FNHDT and SITEND (reference sequence). With 5 bases removed from V and 0 bases from J, the gap between germline ends came to 11 bases. This CDR3 is 14 amino acids long. The CDR3 loop is CASSPQDANTEVFF. The covered CDR3 bases are TGTGCCAGCAGCCCTCAGGATGCAAACACAGAAGTCTTC.

Concerning this clone: Gene and germline names: mouse. The CDR3 extends 1 residue past the end of the read, so its final part is completed from the germline J gene. The gene calls are TRBV13-3 and TRBJ2-3, with 9 nucleotides matching TRBD2. CDR3 length: 14 amino acids. With 3 bases clipped from V and 1 base from J, the junction kept 0 bases outside the gene matches. The germline gives CDR1 NNHDY, CDR2 SYVADS. Incomplete CDR3 DNA: TGTGCCAGCAGTGGACTGGGGGGTGCAGAAACGCTGTAT. It codes for CASSGLGGAETLY. The CDR3 in full is CASSGLGGAETLYF.

Worth noting for this clone: Mouse germline and gene names are used. The read ends 1 residue shy of where the CDR3 ends; the end is completed using the germline J gene. J is TRBJ2-3 and V is TRBV31; possibly TRBD1 or TRBD2 for D (5 bases each). CDR1 and CDR2 from the germline V gene are GKSSPN and SITVG. This CDR3 is 14 amino acids long. Deletions cut 4 bases from V and 0 bases from J, with 11 bases between. CDR3: CAWTGTVSAETLYF. The CDR3 bases that were read are TGTGCCTGGACCGGGACGGTTAGTGCAGAAACGCTGTAT.

About this clone: Mouse germline and gene names are used. Sequencing ends 1 residue short of the CDR3 end; the germline J gene provides the rest. The gene calls are TRBV26 and TRBJ2-1; no clear D gene. The germline gives CDR1 KGHPV, CDR2 FQNQEV (reference sequence). The CDR3 is 13 residues long. Trimming removed 4 bases at V and 2 bases at J, with 6 bases between. CDR3 region: CASSRSDYAEQFF. The DNA read from the CDR3 is TGTGCCAGCAGTCGGTCAGACTATGCTGAGCAGTTC.

Comment on this clone: Mouse gene names apply. Read sequence stops 1 residue before the CDR3 end, and the germline J gene provides the missing end. V and J are TRBV19 and TRBJ1-5; D uncertain. With 4 bases removed from V and 2 bases from J, the gap between germline ends came to 4 bases. There are 12 residues in the CDR3. The germline V gene encodes CDR1 FNHDT and CDR2 SITEND (reference sequence). CDR3 sequence reads: CASSLDNQAPLF. CDR3 DNA, as far as it was read: TGTGCCAGCAGTCTGGACAACCAGGCTCCGCTT.

With respect to this clone: Gene names are mouse gene names. The read terminates 1 residue before the CDR3 end, so the remaining end is supplied by the germline J gene. V and J are TRBV1 and TRBJ1-5; TRBD1 aligns across 7 bases. Trimming took 0 bases from V and 7 from J; bases not matched to a gene: 0. The germline V gene has CDR1 NSQYPW and CDR2 LRSPGD (reference sequence). CDR3 length: 13 amino acids. CDR3 DNA, as far as it was read: TGCACCTGCAGTGCAGAGGGACAGCAGGCTCCGCTT. Protein: CTCSAEGQQAPL. The entire CDR3 sequence reads CTCSAEGQQAPLF.

For this clone: Gene names refer to mouse genes. The CDR3 goes on 1 residue after the read ends, and that part is filled in from the germline J gene. The rearrangement joins TRBV19 to TRBJ1-4; TRBD1 matches at 8 bases. This CDR3 is 14 amino acids long. V shed 4 bases and J 2 bases; nucleotides not matched to a gene: 1. The germline V gene has CDR1 FNHDT and CDR2 SITEND (reference sequence). The sequenced CDR3 bases are TGTGCCAGCAGTGGACAGGGCTCCAACGAAAGATTATTT. It encodes CASSGQGSNERLF. The full CDR3 protein reads CASSGQGSNERLFF. The entire variable domain, with the rest obtained from reference TRBV19 and TRBJ1-4, is as follows: GGIITQTPKFLIGQEGQKLTLKCQQNFNHDTMYWYRQDSGKGLRLIYYSITENDLQKGDLSEGYDASREKKSSFSLTVTSAQKNEMAVFLCASSGQGSNERLFFGHGTKLSVL.

In the case of this clone: Mouse gene names and germline throughout. The CDR3 goes on 1 residue after the read ends, and that part is filled in from the germline J gene. This rearrangement joins TRBV15 to TRBJ2-7, with TRBD2 matching over 8 bases. The ends lost 2 bases at V and 6 bases at J; junction bases unmatched: 6. The germline V gene encodes CDR1 SGHND and CDR2 FRSKSL. The CDR3 spans 14 residues. This CDR3 is CASSLPGGPGEQYF. The sequenced part of the CDR3 DNA is TGTGCCAGCAGTTTACCTGGGGGGCCCGGTGAACAGTAC.

This clone was detected once. Genes here carry mouse names. CDR3 in amino acids: CASSLGASGNTLYF. Incomplete CDR3 DNA: TGTGCAAGCAGCTTAGGAGCTTCTGGAAATACGCTCTAT. The rearrangement uses TRBV16 and TRBJ1-3; D call uncertain. The CDR3 end lies 1 residue beyond the end of the read and is filled in from the germline J gene. Germline CDR1 is SGHSA and CDR2 is FRNQAP. The CDR3 has 14 amino acids. Trimming stripped 1 base from V and 0 bases from J, with 4 bases between.

As regards this clone: All gene names here are mouse names. From the germline J gene comes the end of the CDR3, since the read stops 1 residue before it. Other DNA sequences within the sample encode an identical CDR3. The chain uses TRBV1 and TRBJ2-4; TRBD2 aligns across 9 bases. Germline assignment: CDR1 NSQYPW and CDR2 LRSPGD (reference sequence). The CDR3 runs 15 residues. V shed 3 bases and J 3 bases; nucleotides not matched to a gene: 4. Here the CDR3 reads CTCSATGGSQNTLYF. The sequenced CDR3 bases are TGCACCTGCAGTGCCACTGGGGGGTCCCAAAACACCTTGTAC.